The next 15 T cell receptor beta chains were all read from a single sample in a study of siplizumab effects on memory and regulatory T cells. Measured with immunoSEQ multiplex PCR; TCRdb has only the in-frame clones, and not every one. The table lists some 75,000 clones, 90% to 95% of them singletons. The sample consisted of CD8+ T cells sorted from blood. Receptor source: a human donor in good health.

CDR3 residues: CASSQGGLGQEQFF. For the CDR3, the DNA is TGCGCCAGCAGCCAAGGGGGCCTTGGACAGGAGCAGTTCTTC. The chain is built from TRBV4-3 and TRBJ2-1, with D maybe TRBD1 (6 bases). Deletions cut 1 base from V and 10 bases from J, with 14 bases between. The CDR3 length is 14 residues. Germline CDR1 is LGHNA and CDR2 is YSLEER.

J is TRBJ2-7 and V is TRBV7-9; D is unresolved. The CDR3 contains 12 residues. Germline CDR1 SEHNR, CDR2 FQNEAQ (reference sequence). V lost 5 bases and J 0 bases, leaving 5 bases between the germline ends. This CDR3 is CASSASSYEQYF. The DNA of the CDR3 is TGTGCCAGCAGCGCAAGCTCCTACGAGCAGTACTTC.

The CDR3 protein is CASRQTGANEKLFF. CDR3 nucleotide sequence: TGTGCCAGCAGGCAGACAGGGGCTAATGAAAAACTGTTTTTT. This rearrangement joins TRBV2 to TRBJ1-4; 8 bases match TRBD1. The germline V gene encodes CDR1 SNHLY and CDR2 FYNNEI. V shed 6 bases and J 3 bases; nucleotides not matched to a gene: 3. This CDR3 is built from 14 residues.

This sequence joins TRBV11-2 and TRBJ2-7; a weak D match, TRBD2 (5 bases). V was shortened by 5 bases and J by 2 bases, with 16 bases between the two germline ends. CDR1 is SGHAT, CDR2 FQNNGV, per germline. There are 15 residues in the CDR3. The CDR3 sequence: CASSQGLLGAYEQYF. The CDR3 nucleotides are TGTGCCAGCAGCCAAGGACTGCTCGGCGCCTACGAGCAGTACTTC.

The chain recombines TRBV7-6 with TRBJ2-7; D perhaps matches TRBD1 (5 bases). The CDR3 runs to 15 residues. Germline assignment: CDR1 SGHVS and CDR2 FNYEAQ. V lost 5 bases and J lost 3, with 17 bases in between. The CDR3 reads CASSPTDGWGYEQYF. The DNA for the CDR3 is TGTGCCAGCAGCCCGACAGATGGTTGGGGCTACGAGCAGTACTTC.

The genes are TRBV4-1 and TRBJ2-2; D is perhaps TRBD2 (6 bases). Germline CDR1 and CDR2: MGHRA and YSYEKL. This CDR3 comprises 15 residues. Trimming stripped 3 bases from V and 3 bases from J, with 11 bases between. The CDR3 sequence: CASSQFSGDTGELFF. DNA of the CDR3: TGCGCCAGCAGCCAGTTCTCGGGGGACACCGGGGAGCTGTTTTTT.

The chain joins TRBV13 to TRBJ2-3; D tentatively reads TRBD1 or TRBD2 (5 bases each). V lost 4 bases and J lost 2, with 13 bases in between. This CDR3 is built from 15 residues. CDR1 and CDR2 from the germline V gene are PRHDT and FYEKMQ (reference sequence). The CDR3 bases are TGTGCCAGCAGCTCTACAGATGGGACCACAGATACGCAGTATTTT. This gives the protein CASSSTDGTTDTQYF.

V gene TRBV9 combines with J gene TRBJ1-1; D uncertain. The V and J ends lost 4 bases and 4 bases respectively, with 17 bases between them. The CDR3 is 15 amino acids. Germline loops: CDR1 SGDLS, CDR2 YYNGEE. CDR3 coding DNA: TGTGCCAGCAGCCCTCAAAGGAGCGGGGTCACTGAAGCTTTCTTT. The encoded protein is CASSPQRSGVTEAFF.

The chain couples TRBV11-2 to TRBJ1-2; maybe TRBD1 (6 bases). Germline lookup yields CDR1 SGHAT and CDR2 FQNNGV. The V end lost 1 base, the J end lost 6 bases, and 12 bases lay between the germline ends. This CDR3 spans 14 amino acids. CDR3 region: CASSLGSGDHGYTF. CDR3 coding DNA: TGTGCCAGCAGCTTAGGATCAGGGGATCATGGCTACACCTTC.

The chain joins TRBV25-1 to TRBJ1-6, with 9 bases that match TRBD1. In germline, CDR1 is MGHDK, CDR2 SYGVNS. The V gene end was trimmed by 3 bases and the J gene end by 10 bases; junction bases not matched to a gene: 10. This CDR3 region has 16 residues. CDR3 residues: CASSDHPGQGWSPLHF. DNA of the CDR3: TGTGCCAGCAGTGATCATCCGGGACAGGGTTGGTCACCCCTCCACTTT.

The V call is TRBV19, the J call TRBJ2-3; TRBD2 might be the D (6 bases). This CDR3 has 14 residues. The germline V gene encodes CDR1 LNHDA and CDR2 SQIVND (reference sequence). V was clipped by 2 bases and J by 11 bases, with 17 bases between them. The CDR3 DNA reads as TGTGCCAGTAGTATAACGCCCGGGACTTCAGGGCAGTATTTT. This codes for CASSITPGTSGQYF.

The V gene is TRBV2, the J gene TRBJ2-7; tentatively, D is TRBD2 (6 bases). V was clipped by 10 bases and J by 0 bases, with 16 bases between them. The V gene's germline CDR1 is SNHLY and CDR2 FYNNEI. The CDR3 is 14 residues long. The CDR3 reads CAMSLAGTSYEQYF. For the CDR3, the DNA is TGTGCCATGAGCTTGGCGGGGACCTCCTACGAGCAGTACTTC.

This clone was observed once. This chain links TRBV19 with TRBJ2-2; possible D gene TRBD2, 6 bases. Trimming stripped 3 bases from V and 4 bases from J, with 12 bases between. CDR1 LNHDA and CDR2 SQIVND come from the germline V gene (reference sequence). The CDR3 sequence is 15 residues long. The CDR3 loop reads CASSMEGRGTGELFF. CDR3 nucleotide sequence: TGTGCCAGTAGTATGGAGGGCCGGGGCACCGGGGAGCTGTTTTTT.

The chain recombines TRBV13 with TRBJ1-4; D remains ambiguous. The CDR3 runs to 14 residues. Germline lookup yields CDR1 PRHDT and CDR2 FYEKMQ (reference sequence). V was trimmed by 1 base and J by 7 bases, leaving 10 bases between them. This CDR3 reads CASSLVEDGEKLFF. CDR3 nucleotide sequence: TGTGCCAGCAGCTTAGTTGAGGACGGTGAAAAACTGTTTTTT.

The gene calls are TRBV5-5 and TRBJ1-5, with D perhaps TRBD1 (5 bases). Germline CDR1 reads SGHKS; CDR2 reads YYEKEE (reference sequence). V was trimmed by 0 bases and J by 1 base, leaving 5 bases between them. The CDR3 contains 14 residues. This CDR3 reads CASSLGQSNQPQHF. The CDR3 nucleotides are TGTGCCAGCAGCTTGGGACAGAGCAATCAGCCCCAGCATTTT. Combining the CDR3 with reference TRBV5-5 and TRBJ1-5 gives the whole variable domain DAGVTQSPTHLIKTRGQQVTLRCSPISGHKSVSWYQQVLGQGPQFIFQYYEKEERGRGNFPDRFSARQFPNYSSELNVNALLLGDSALYLCASSLGQSNQPQHFGDGTRLSIL.